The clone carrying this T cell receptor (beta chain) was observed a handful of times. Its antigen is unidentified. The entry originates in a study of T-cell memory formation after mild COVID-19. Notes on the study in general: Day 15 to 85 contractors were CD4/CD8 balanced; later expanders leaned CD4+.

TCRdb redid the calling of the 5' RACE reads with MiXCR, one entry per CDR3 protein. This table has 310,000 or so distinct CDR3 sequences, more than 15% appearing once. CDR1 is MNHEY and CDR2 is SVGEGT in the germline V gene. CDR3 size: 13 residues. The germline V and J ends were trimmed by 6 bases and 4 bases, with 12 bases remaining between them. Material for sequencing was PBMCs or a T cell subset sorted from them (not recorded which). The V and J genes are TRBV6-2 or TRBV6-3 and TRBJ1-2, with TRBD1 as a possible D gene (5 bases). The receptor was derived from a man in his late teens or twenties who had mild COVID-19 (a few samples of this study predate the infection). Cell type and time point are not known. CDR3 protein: CASRDTMGYGYTF. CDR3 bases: TGTGCCAGCAGGGACACCATGGGCTATGGCTACACCTTC.